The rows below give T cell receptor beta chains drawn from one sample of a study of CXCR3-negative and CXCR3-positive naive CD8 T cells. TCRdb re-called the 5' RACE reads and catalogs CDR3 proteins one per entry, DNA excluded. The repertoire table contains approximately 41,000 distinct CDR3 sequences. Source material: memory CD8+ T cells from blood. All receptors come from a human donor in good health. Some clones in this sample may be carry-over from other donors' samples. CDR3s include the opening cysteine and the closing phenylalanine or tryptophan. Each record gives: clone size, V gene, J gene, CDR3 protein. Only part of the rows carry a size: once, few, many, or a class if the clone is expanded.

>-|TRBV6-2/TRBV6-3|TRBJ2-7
CASSSNRWTGGAYEQYF
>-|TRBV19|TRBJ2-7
CASSTPRRTGESYEQYF
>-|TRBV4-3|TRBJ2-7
CASSLTGADSSYEQYF
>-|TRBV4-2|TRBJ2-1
CASSQPPDRGGNEQFF
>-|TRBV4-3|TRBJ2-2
CASSQDQPGTGELFF
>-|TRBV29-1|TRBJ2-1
CSVDGRGGYEQFF
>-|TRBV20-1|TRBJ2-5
CSARSHGLAGGPGETQYF
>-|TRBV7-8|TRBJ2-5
CASSPGMAAAAQYF
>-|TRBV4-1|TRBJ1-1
CASSQAGAPEAFF
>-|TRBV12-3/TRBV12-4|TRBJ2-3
CASSFPGTGSTDTQYF
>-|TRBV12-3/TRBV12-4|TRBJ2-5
CASSLGGRYQETQYF
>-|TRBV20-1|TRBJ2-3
CSAIPTTVSTDTQYF
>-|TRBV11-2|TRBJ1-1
CASSDVKTGEDTEAFF
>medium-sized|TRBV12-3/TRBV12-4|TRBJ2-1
CASSGTGEAGNEQFF
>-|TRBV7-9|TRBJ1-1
CASSSGAEAFF
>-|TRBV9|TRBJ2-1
CASSVAGEPYNEQFF
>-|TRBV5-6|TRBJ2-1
CASSYWMGEQFF
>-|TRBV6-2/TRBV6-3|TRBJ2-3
CASSYSMTVEDTQYF
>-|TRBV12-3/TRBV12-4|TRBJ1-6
CASSQADRGPSPLHF
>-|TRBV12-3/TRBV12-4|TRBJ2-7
CASSFPDSYEQYF
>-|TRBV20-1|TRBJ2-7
CSARWGGFYEQYF
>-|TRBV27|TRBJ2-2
CASSLWVGEGNTGELFF
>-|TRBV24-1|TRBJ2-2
CATSDILAGDTGELFF
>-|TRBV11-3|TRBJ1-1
CASRSRLGTEAFF
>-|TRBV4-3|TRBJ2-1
CASSQAAGLGYNEQFF
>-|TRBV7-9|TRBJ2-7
CASSRGPTNYEQYF
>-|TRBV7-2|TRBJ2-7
CASSLTVGRLHYEQYF
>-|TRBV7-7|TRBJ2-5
CASSTDARRSETQYF
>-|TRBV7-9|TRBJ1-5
CASSFGPGDSNQPQHF
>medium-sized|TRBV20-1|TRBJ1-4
CSARERATNEKLFF
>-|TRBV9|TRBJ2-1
CASSDGAGVDEQFF
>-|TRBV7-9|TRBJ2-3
CASTPGALTQYF
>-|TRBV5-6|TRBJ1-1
CASSRRQGKPEAFF
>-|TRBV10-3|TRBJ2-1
CAITSGDGEQFF
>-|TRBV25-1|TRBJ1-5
CASDVIPGQGSDQPQHF
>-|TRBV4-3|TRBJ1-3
CASSQEVRDRYSGNTIYF
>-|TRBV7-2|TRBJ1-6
CASSPEGAQLNSPLHF
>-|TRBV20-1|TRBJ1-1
CSAKGTGLDTEAFF